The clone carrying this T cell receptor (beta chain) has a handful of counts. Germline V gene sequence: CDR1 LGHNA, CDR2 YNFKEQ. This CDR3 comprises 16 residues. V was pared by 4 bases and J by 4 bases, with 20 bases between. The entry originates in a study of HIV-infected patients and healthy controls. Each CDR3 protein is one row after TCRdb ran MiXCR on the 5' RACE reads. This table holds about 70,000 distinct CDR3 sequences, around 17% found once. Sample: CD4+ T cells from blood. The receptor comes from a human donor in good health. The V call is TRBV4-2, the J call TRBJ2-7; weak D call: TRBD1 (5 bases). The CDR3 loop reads CASSRLKIDSQYEQYF. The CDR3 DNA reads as TGTGCCAGCAGCCGCTTAAAGATTGACAGCCAATACGAGCAGTACTTC.